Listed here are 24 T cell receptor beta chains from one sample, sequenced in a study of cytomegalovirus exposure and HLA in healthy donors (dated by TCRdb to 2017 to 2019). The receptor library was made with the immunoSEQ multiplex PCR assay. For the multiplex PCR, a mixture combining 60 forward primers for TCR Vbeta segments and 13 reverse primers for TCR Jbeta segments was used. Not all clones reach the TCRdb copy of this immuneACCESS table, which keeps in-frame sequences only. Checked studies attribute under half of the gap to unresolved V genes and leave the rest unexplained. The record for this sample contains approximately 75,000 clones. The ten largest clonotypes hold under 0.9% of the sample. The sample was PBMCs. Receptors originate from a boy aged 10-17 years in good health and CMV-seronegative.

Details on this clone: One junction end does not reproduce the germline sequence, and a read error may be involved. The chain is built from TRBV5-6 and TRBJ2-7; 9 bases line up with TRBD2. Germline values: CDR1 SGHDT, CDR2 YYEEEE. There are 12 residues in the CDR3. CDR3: CASSWPAGGMIF. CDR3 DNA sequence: TGTGCCAGCAGCTGGCCGGCGGGGGGGATGATTTTC.

The CDR3 loop reads CASSLLRDSLYEQYF. In nucleotides, the CDR3 is TGTGCCAGCAGCTTACTTCGGGACTCTCTCTACGAGCAGTACTTC. The chain carries TRBV7-2 and TRBJ2-7, with D possibly TRBD2 on 6 matching bases. There are 15 residues in the CDR3. V lost 2 bases and J 3 bases, leaving 14 bases between the germline ends. In germline, CDR1 is SGHTA, CDR2 FQGNSA.

This CDR3 is CASSQDLRQGGIYGYTF. The CDR3 DNA follows: TGTGCCAGCAGCCAAGATTTGAGGCAGGGGGGAATCTATGGCTACACCTTC. The chain recombines TRBV4-2 with TRBJ1-2, with TRBD1 identical over 7 bases. Trimming at V came to 0 bases and at J to 4 bases, leaving 11 bases not matched to a gene. There are 17 residues in the CDR3. The germline CDR1 and CDR2 sequences are LGHNA and YNFKEQ.

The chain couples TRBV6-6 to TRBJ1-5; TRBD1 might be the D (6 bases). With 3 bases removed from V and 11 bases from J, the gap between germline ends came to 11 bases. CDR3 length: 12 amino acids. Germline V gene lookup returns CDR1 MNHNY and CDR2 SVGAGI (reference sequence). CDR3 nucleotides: TGTGCCAGCAGTTATTCGGACAGTTCCCAGCATTTT. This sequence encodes CASSYSDSSQHF.

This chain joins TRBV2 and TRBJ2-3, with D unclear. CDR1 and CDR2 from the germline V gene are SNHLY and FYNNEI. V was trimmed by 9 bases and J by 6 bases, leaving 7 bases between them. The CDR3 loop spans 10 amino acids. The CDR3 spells CASQADTQYF. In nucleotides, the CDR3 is TGTGCCAGTCAAGCGGATACGCAGTATTTT.

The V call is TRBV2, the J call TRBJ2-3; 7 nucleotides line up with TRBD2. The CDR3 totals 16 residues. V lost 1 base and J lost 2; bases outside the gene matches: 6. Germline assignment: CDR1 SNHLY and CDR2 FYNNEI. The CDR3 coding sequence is TGTGCCAGCAGTGAAGACGGGGGGAGAGTCACAGATACGCAGTATTTT. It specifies CASSEDGGRVTDTQYF.

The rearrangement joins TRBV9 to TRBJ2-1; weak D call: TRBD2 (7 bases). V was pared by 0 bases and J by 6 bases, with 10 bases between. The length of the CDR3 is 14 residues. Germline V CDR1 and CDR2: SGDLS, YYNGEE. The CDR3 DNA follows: TGTGCCAGCAGCGTAGAGGGGGGGCGCAATGAGCAGTTCTTC. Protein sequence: CASSVEGGRNEQFF.

The CDR3 coding sequence is TGTGCCAGCAGTGTACTAGCCGAGGCCGACAATGAGCAGTTCTTC. It is translated as CASSVLAEADNEQFF. J is TRBJ2-1 and V is TRBV6-5; TRBD2 is a possible D gene (6 bases). Germline-derived CDR1 and CDR2 are MNHEY and SVGAGI. Trimming removed 5 bases at V and 5 bases at J, with 16 bases between. The CDR3 is made up of 15 amino acids.

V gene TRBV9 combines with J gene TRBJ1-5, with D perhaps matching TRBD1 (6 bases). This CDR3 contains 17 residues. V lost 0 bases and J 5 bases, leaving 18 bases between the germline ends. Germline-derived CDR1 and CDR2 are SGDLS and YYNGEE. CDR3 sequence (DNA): TGTGCCAGCAGCGTAGGGGGGGGGCGCGGGTCGGATCAGCCCCAGCATTTT. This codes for CASSVGGGRGSDQPQHF.

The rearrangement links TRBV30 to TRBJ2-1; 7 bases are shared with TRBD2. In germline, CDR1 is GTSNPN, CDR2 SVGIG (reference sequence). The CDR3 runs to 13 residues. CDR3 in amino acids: CAYGVLAGAEQFF. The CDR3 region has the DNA TGTGCATATGGAGTATTGGCGGGAGCTGAGCAGTTCTTC.

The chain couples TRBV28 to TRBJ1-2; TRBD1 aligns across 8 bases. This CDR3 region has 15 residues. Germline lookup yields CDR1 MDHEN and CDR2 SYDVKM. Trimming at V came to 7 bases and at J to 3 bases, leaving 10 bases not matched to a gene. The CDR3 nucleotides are TGTGCCAGCACTGAGAGACCGGACAGGGACTATGGCTACACCTTC. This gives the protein CASTERPDRDYGYTF.

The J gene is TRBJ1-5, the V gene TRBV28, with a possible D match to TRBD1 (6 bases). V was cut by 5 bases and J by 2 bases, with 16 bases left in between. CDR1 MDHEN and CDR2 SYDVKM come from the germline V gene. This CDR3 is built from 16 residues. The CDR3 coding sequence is TGTGCCAGCAGTCCCACGACCAGGGGCGGCAATCAGCCCCAGCATTTT. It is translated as CASSPTTRGGNQPQHF. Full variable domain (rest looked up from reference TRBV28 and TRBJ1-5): DVKVTQSSRYLVKRTGEKVFLECVQDMDHENMFWYRQDPGLGLRLIYFSYDVKMKEKGDIPEGYSVSREKKERFSLILESASTNQTSMYLCASSPTTRGGNQPQHFGDGTRLSIL.

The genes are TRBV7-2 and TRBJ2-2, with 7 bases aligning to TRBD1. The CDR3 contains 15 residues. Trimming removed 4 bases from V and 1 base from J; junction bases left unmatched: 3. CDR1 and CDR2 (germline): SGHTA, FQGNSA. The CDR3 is CASSSRTGNTGELFF. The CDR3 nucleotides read TGTGCCAGCAGCTCCCGGACAGGGAACACCGGGGAGCTGTTTTTT.

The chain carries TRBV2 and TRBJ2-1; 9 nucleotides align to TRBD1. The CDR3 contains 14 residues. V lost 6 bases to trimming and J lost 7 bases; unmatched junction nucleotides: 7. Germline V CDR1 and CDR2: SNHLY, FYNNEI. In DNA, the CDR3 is TGTGCCAGCAGGATGGACAGGGGTTGGAATGAGCAGTTCTTC. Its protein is CASRMDRGWNEQFF.

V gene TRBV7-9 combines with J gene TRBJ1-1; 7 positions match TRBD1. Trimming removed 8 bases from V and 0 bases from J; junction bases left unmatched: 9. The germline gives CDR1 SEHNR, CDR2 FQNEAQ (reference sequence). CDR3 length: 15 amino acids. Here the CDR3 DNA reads TGTGCCAGCCTGGGGCTAGGGGGCATGAACACTGAAGCTTTCTTT. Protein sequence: CASLGLGGMNTEAFF.

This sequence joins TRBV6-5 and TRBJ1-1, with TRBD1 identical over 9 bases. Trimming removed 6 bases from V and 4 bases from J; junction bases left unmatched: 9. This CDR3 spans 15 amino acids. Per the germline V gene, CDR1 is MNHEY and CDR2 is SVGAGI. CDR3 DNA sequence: TGTGCCAGCAGGCTCTACAGGGGGCAGGCCACTGAAGCTTTCTTT. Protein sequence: CASRLYRGQATEAFF.

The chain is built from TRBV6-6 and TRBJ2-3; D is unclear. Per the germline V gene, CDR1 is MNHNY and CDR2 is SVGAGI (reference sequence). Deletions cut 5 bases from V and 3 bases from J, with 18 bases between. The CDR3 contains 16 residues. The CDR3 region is CASSPPAGHGTDTQYF. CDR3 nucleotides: TGTGCCAGCAGTCCCCCGGCAGGTCATGGTACAGATACGCAGTATTTT.

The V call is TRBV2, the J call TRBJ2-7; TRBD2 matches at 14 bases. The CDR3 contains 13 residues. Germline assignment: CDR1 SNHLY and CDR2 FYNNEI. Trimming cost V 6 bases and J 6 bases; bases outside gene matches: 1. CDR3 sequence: CASRTSGRVEQYF. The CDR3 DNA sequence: TGTGCCAGCAGGACTAGCGGGAGGGTCGAGCAGTACTTC.

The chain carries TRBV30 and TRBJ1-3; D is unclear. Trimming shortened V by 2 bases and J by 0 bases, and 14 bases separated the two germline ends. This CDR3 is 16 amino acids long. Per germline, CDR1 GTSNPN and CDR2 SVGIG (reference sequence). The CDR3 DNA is TGTGCCTGGAGTTCCTCCCGGGTCAGCTCTGGAAACACCATATATTTT. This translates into CAWSSSRVSSGNTIYF.

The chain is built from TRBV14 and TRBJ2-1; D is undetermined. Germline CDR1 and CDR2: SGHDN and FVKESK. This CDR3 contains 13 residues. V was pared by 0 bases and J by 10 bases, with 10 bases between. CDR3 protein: CASSQDTGPEQFF. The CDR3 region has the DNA TGTGCCAGCAGCCAAGATACGGGTCCGGAGCAGTTCTTC. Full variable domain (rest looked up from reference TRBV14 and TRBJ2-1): EAGVTQFPSHSVIEKGQTVTLRCDPISGHDNLYWYRRVMGKEIKFLLHFVKESKQDESGMPNNRFLAERTGGTYSTLKVQPAELEDSGVYFCASSQDTGPEQFFGPGTRLTVL.

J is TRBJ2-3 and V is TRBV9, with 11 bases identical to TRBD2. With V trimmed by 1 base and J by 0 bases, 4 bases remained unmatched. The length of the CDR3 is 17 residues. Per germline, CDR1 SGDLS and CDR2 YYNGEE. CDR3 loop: CASSVTSGGTSTDTQYF. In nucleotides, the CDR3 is TGTGCCAGCAGCGTAACTAGCGGGGGAACTAGCACAGATACGCAGTATTTT.

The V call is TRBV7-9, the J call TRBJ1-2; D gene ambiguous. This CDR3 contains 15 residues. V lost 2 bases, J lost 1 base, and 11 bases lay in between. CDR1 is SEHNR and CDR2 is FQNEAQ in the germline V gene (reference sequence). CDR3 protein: CASSLTLRGNYGYTF. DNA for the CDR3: TGTGCCAGCAGCTTAACGCTCCGAGGTAACTATGGCTACACCTTC.

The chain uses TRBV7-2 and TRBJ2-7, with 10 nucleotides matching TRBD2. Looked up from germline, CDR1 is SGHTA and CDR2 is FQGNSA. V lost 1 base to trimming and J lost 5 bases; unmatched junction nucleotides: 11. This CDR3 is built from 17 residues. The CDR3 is CASSLVPAGGPGDEQYF. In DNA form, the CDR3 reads TGTGCCAGCAGCTTAGTACCAGCGGGGGGGCCGGGCGACGAGCAGTACTTC.

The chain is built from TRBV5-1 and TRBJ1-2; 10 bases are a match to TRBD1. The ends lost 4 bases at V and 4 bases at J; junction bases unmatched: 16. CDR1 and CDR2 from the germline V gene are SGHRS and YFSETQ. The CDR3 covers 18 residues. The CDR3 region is CASSLDLPRQGASYGYTF. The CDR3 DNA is TGCGCCAGCAGCCTTGACCTTCCCCGACAGGGGGCCTCCTATGGCTACACCTTC.